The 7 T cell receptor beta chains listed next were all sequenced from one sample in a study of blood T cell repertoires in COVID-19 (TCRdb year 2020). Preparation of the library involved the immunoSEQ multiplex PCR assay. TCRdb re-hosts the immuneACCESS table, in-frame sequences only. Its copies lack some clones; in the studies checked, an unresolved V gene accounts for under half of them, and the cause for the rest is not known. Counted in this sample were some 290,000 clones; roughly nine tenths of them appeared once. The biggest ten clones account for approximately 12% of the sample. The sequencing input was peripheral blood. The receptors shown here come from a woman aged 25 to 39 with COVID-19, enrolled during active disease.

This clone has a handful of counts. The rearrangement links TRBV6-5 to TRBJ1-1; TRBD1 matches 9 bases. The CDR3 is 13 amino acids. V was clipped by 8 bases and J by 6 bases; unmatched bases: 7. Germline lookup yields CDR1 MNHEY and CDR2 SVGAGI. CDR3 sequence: CASAGQGFPEAFF. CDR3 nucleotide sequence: TGTGCCAGCGCCGGACAGGGGTTCCCTGAAGCTTTCTTT.

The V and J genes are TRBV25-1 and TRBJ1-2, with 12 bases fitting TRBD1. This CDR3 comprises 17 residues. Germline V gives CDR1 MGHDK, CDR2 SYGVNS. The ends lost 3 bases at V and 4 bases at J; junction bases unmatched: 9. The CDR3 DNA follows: TGTGCCAGCAGTGAGCCCGGGACAGGGGGCGAGGCCTATGGCTACACCTTC. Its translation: CASSEPGTGGEAYGYTF.

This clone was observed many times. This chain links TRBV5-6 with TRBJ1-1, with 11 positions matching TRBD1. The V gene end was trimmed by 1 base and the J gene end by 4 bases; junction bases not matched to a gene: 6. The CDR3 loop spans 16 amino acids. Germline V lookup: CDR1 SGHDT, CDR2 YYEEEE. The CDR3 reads CASSLYGTGGFTEAFF. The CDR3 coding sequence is TGTGCCAGCAGCTTGTATGGGACAGGGGGGTTCACTGAAGCTTTCTTT.

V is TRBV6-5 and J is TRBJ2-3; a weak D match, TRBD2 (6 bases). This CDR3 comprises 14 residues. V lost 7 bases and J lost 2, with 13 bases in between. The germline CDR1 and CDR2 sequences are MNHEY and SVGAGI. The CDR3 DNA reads TGTGCCAGCACCGGGACTGGGACCACAGATACGCAGTATTTT. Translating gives CASTGTGTTDTQYF.

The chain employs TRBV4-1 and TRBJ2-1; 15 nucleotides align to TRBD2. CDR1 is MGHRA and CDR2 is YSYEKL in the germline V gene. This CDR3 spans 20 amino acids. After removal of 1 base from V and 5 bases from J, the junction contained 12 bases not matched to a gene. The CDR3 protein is CASSQVRSGLAGGRDNEQFF. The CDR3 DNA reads TGCGCCAGCAGCCAAGTAAGATCGGGACTAGCGGGGGGTAGAGACAATGAGCAGTTCTTC.

The CDR3 bases are TGCGCCAGCCGGTCTATAGAGAGCTCCTACGAGCAGTACTTC. Residues: CASRSIESSYEQYF. This chain connects TRBV5-1 to TRBJ2-7; D is unclear. The CDR3 length is 14 residues. Trimming took off 7 bases at V and 0 bases at J, with 14 bases between the two ends. Germline CDR1 SGHRS, CDR2 YFSETQ.

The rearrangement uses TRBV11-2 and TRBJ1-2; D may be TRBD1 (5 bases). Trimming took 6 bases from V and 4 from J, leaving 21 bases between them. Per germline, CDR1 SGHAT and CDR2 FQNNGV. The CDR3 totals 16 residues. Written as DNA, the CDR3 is TGTGCCAGCAGACACCTCCTGGGACTGGGAGGCTATGGCTACACCTTC. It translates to CASRHLLGLGGYGYTF.